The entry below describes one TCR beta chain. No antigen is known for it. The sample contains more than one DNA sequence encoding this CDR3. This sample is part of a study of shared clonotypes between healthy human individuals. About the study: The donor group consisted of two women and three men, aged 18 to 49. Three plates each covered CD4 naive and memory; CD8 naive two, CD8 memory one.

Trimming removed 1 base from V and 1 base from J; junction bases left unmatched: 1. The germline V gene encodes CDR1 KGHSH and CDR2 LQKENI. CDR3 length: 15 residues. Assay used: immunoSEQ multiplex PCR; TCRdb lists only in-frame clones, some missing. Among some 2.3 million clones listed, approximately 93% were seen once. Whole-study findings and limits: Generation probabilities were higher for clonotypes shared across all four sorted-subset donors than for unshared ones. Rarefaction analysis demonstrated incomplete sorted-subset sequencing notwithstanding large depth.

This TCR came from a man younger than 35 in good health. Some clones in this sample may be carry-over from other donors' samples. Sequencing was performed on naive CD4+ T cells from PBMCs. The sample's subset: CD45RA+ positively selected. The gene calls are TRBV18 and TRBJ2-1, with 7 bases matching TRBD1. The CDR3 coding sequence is TGTGCCAGCTCACCACTACAGGGGTCCTACAATGAGCAGTTCTTC. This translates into CASSPLQGSYNEQFF.